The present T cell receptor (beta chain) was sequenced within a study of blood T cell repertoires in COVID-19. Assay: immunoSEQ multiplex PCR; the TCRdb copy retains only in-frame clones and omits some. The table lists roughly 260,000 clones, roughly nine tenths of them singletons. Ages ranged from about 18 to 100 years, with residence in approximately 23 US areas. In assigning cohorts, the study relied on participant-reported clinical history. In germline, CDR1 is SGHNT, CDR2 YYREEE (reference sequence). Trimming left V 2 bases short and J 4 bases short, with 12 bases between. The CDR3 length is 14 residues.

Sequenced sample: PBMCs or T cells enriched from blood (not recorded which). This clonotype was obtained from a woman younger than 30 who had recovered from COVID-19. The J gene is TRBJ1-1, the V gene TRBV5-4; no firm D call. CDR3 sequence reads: CASSLIPGSTEAFF. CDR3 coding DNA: TGTGCCAGCAGCTTAATCCCAGGTAGCACTGAAGCTTTCTTT. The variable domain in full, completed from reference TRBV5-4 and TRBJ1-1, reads ETGVTQSPTHLIKTRGQQVTLRCSSQSGHNTVSWYQQALGQGPQFIFQYYREEENGRGNFPPRFSGLQFPNYSSELNVNALELDDSALYLCASSLIPGSTEAFFGQGTRLTVV.